This TCR beta chain originates from a study of cytomegalovirus exposure and HLA in healthy donors. With respect to this clone: Its cognate antigen is unknown.

There are 13 residues in the CDR3. V lost 4 bases and J 6 bases, leaving 9 bases between the germline ends. Germline V CDR1 and CDR2: SGHDN, FVKESK. PCR amplification relied on 60 Vbeta primers (plus 13 Jbeta primers). Repertoires were generated with immunoSEQ multiplex PCR, while TCRdb's copy carries only in-frame clones and drops some. This sample has 99,000 or so clones, with 65% to 85% found just once. Findings and limits, study-wide: Productive status was seen about 90% or about 30% of the time for most TCR beta V segments in an earlier analysis.

The sequence derives from a male donor in good health and CMV-seronegative. Sequenced material: PBMCs. The genes are TRBV14 and TRBJ2-2; maybe TRBD2 (5 bases). The CDR3, as DNA: TGTGCCAGCAGCCCGAGGGTGGCCGGGGAGCTGTTTTTT. Translation gives CASSPRVAGELFF.